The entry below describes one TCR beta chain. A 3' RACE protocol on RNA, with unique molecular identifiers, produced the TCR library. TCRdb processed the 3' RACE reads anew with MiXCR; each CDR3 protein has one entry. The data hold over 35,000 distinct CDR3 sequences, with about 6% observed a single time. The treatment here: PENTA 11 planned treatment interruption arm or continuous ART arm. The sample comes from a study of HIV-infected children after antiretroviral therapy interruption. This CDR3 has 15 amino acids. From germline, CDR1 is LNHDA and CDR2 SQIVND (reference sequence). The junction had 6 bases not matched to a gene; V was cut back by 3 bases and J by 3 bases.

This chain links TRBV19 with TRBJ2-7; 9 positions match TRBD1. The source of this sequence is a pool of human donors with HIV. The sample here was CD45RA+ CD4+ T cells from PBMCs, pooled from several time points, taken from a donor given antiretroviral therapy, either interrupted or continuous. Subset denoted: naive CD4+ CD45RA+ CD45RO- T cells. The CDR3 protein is CASSMTGTGLYEQYF. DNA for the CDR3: TGTGCCAGTAGTATGACCGGGACAGGGCTCTACGAGCAGTACTTC.